The 9 T cell receptor beta chains given below trace back to one sample, sequenced in a study of blood T cell repertoires in COVID-19. The method was immunoSEQ multiplex PCR; TCRdb's version includes in-frame clones alone and lacks a portion of them. The data contain roughly 130,000 clones, 70% to 90% of them seen just once; the ten biggest clones take up around 2.5%. Sequencing was done on a sample of PBMCs or T cells enriched from blood (not recorded which). The receptors come from a woman aged 45-65 years who had recovered from COVID-19.

This chain joins TRBV5-1 and TRBJ2-3; 11 bases are shared with TRBD2. This CDR3 region has 16 residues. Germline CDR1 and CDR2: SGHRS and YFSETQ. Trimming removed 3 bases from V and 0 bases from J; junction bases left unmatched: 3. The chain's CDR3 is CASSWGLAESTDTQYF. In DNA form, the CDR3 reads TGCGCCAGCAGCTGGGGACTAGCGGAGAGCACAGATACGCAGTATTTT.

The chain's CDR3 is CASSSGQDTEAFF. CDR3 DNA: TGTGCCAGCAGCTCCGGACAGGACACTGAAGCTTTCTTT. The rearrangement joins TRBV7-3 to TRBJ1-1; 7 positions agree with TRBD1. Germline V gene sequence: CDR1 SGHTA, CDR2 FQGTGA. The V and J ends lost 4 bases and 3 bases, in that order; junction bases with no gene match: 2. CDR3 size: 13 residues. Drawing the rest from reference TRBV7-3 and TRBJ1-1, the complete variable domain is GAGVSQTPSNKVTEKGKYVELRCDPISGHTALYWYRQSLGQGPEFLIYFQGTGAADDSGLPNDRFFAVRPEGSVSTLKIQRTERGDSAVYLCASSSGQDTEAFFGQGTRLTVV.

This clone turned up a few times. The chain carries TRBV5-6 and TRBJ1-6; D not certain. With 4 bases removed from V and 3 bases from J, the gap between germline ends came to 14 bases. The germline CDR1 and CDR2 sequences are SGHDT and YYEEEE. CDR3 length: 16 residues. CDR3 DNA sequence: TGTGCCAGCAGCCTCGGGGTCACCGACTATAATTCACCCCTCCACTTT. Translated, it gives CASSLGVTDYNSPLHF.

About this clone itself: The sample holds other DNA sequences that translate to the same CDR3. J is TRBJ1-5 and V is TRBV30; D is unresolved. CDR3 size: 14 residues. The ends were cut back, 0 bases at V and 2 bases at J, with 8 bases in the middle. CDR1 and CDR2 from the germline V gene are GTSNPN and SVGIG (reference sequence). The DNA for the CDR3 is TGTGCCTGGAGTGTCTCGGGAGGCAATCAGCCCCAGCATTTT. Translation gives CAWSVSGGNQPQHF.

This clone was seen just once. The gene calls are TRBV5-6 and TRBJ1-6, with TRBD1 matching 7 bases. The CDR3 runs 14 residues. The V and J ends lost 6 bases and 8 bases, in that order; junction bases with no gene match: 8. Germline V gives CDR1 SGHDT, CDR2 YYEEEE. CDR3 in DNA: TGTGCCAGCATCCACAGGGGATGGGATTCACCCCTCCACTTT. This sequence encodes CASIHRGWDSPLHF. Full variable domain (rest looked up from reference TRBV5-6 and TRBJ1-6): DAGVTQSPTHLIKTRGQQVTLRCSPKSGHDTVSWYQQALGQGPQFIFQYYEEEERQRGNFPDRFSGHQFPNYSSELNVNALLLGDSALYLCASIHRGWDSPLHFGNGTRLTVT.

CDR3 sequence (DNA): TGTGCCAGCAGCCAAGTGGGACAGGGGGTGTATGGCTACACCTTC. Protein product: CASSQVGQGVYGYTF. V is TRBV4-2 and J is TRBJ1-2; 11 positions agree with TRBD1. The germline CDR1 and CDR2 sequences are LGHNA and YNFKEQ. This CDR3 has 15 amino acids. V shed 1 base and J 5 bases; nucleotides not matched to a gene: 3.

V is TRBV15 and J is TRBJ1-1, with D perhaps matching TRBD1 (5 bases). Germline values: CDR1 LNHNV, CDR2 YYDKDF (reference sequence). Trimming removed 2 bases at V and 7 bases at J, with 23 bases between. The CDR3 runs to 17 residues. The CDR3 nucleotides read TGTGCCACCAGCAGAAACCGGGCGGTTGGGACGGGGGGTGAAGCTTTCTTT. It codes for CATSRNRAVGTGGEAFF.

The V and J genes are TRBV2 and TRBJ1-1, with 7 bases that match TRBD1. J gave up 3 bases and V 6 bases, and 4 bases lay outside the gene matches. Germline V gene lookup returns CDR1 SNHLY and CDR2 FYNNEI. This CDR3 spans 13 amino acids. The CDR3 DNA reads TGTGCCAGCAGACAGGGGCAATACACTGAAGCTTTCTTT. Its translation: CASRQGQYTEAFF.

The chain links TRBV6-5 to TRBJ1-2; maybe TRBD1 (6 bases). The CDR3 contains 14 residues. Germline V CDR1 and CDR2: MNHEY, SVGAGI. V was cut by 3 bases and J by 8 bases, with 16 bases left in between. CDR3 in DNA: TGTGCCAGCAGTTATGTACAGGGAAGGGACGGCTACACCTTC. Residues: CASSYVQGRDGYTF.